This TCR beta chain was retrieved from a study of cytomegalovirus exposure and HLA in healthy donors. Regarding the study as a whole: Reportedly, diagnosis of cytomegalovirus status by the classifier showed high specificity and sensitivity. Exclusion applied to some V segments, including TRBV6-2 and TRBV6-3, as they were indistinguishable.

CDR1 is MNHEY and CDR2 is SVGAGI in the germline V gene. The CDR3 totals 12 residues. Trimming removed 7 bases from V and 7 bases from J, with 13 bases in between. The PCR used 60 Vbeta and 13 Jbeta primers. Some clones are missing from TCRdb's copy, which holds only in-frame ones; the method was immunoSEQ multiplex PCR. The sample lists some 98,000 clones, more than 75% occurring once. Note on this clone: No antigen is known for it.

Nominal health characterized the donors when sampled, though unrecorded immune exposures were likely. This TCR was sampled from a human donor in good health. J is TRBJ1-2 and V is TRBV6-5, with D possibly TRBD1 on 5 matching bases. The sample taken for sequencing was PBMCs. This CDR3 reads CASTPGGSGYTF. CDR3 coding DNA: TGTGCCAGCACTCCGGGGGGTTCTGGCTACACCTTC.